This TCR beta chain was identified in a study of identifying expanded T cells in peripheral blood. Some clones are missing from TCRdb's copy, which holds only in-frame ones; the method was immunoSEQ multiplex PCR. The table shows 90,000 to 100,000 clones, with roughly 86% occurring only once. V lost 6 bases to trimming and J lost 10 bases; unmatched junction nucleotides: 3. The germline V gene encodes CDR1 SNHLY and CDR2 FYNNEI. The CDR3 covers 11 residues. In its sample, this clone was seen a few times. Its antigen is unidentified. Whole-study findings and limits: Across healthy donors, higher total template counts meant significantly greater approximately two-week count variance.

This clonotype was sampled from a person aged 18-70 years in good health. The V call is TRBV2, the J call TRBJ1-1, with 9 nucleotides matching TRBD1. The sequencing input was blood. DNA for the CDR3: TGTGCCAGCAGCTGGGGACAGGGAGCTTTCTTT. This translates into CASSWGQGAFF.